Each of the 15 T cell receptor beta chains below was sequenced from the same sample in a study of T-cell memory formation after mild COVID-19 (dated by TCRdb to about 2021). The library was generated by 5' RACE. The instrument given in TCRdb is Illumina NovaSeq 6000. Using fastp trimming at Q25 and MiXCR clonotype assembly, TCRdb reanalyzed the public sequencing data and kept in-frame beta chains. Each entry is one CDR3 protein sequence, shown with its most common DNA and genes. This sample has about 470,000 distinct CDR3 sequences in its table, and 15% to 20% of those were observed once. The top ten hold about 12% of the sample. Source material: PBMCs or a T cell subset sorted from them (not recorded which). The receptors were sampled from an adult woman who had mild COVID-19 (a few samples of this study predate the infection). The sample titles of this study are shuffled in the database, so cell type and time point are left out; the donor was told from shared clones.

This clonotype was counted a few times. In DNA, the CDR3 is TGTGCCTGGAGTGTACACGCGGGGGGCTACAATGAGCAGTTCTTC. The encoded protein is CAWSVHAGGYNEQFF. This chain connects TRBV30 to TRBJ2-1, with 8 bases fitting TRBD2. V was clipped by 0 bases and J by 3 bases; unmatched bases: 4. CDR1 is GTSNPN, CDR2 SVGIG, per germline (reference sequence). The CDR3 sequence is 15 residues long.

In its sample, this clonotype was seen a few times. J is TRBJ2-4 and V is TRBV9, with D perhaps given as TRBD1 or TRBD2 (6 bases each). Per germline, CDR1 SGDLS and CDR2 YYNGEE. V gave up 2 bases and J gave up 6 bases, with 15 bases separating them. This CDR3 contains 15 residues. The CDR3 loop is CASSVRGTEGNIQYF. The DNA of the CDR3 is TGTGCCAGCAGCGTGAGGGGGACGGAGGGAAACATTCAGTACTTC.

The V gene is TRBV5-5, the J gene TRBJ2-7; D possibly corresponds to TRBD1 (6 bases). Trimming removed 4 bases from V and 1 base from J, with 12 bases in between. Germline V CDR1 and CDR2: SGHKS, YYEKEE (reference sequence). The length of the CDR3 is 14 residues. The CDR3 spells CASSRSTGSYEQYF. CDR3 DNA sequence: TGTGCCAGCAGCCGGTCGACAGGTTCCTACGAGCAGTACTTC.

The table lists this clonotype with a few counts. DNA of the CDR3: TGTGCCATGTCCGGGGAAGGACAGCCTTATGGCTACACCTTC. This encodes CAMSGEGQPYGYTF. V is TRBV10-3 and J is TRBJ1-2; a possible D gene is TRBD1 (6 bases). Germline V lookup: CDR1 ENHRY, CDR2 SYGVKD. CDR3 length equals 14 residues. V gave up 9 bases and J gave up 5 bases, with 19 bases separating them.

The V and J genes are TRBV6-6 and TRBJ1-6; possible D gene TRBD1, 6 bases. The germline V gene has CDR1 MNHNY and CDR2 SVGAGI (reference sequence). The V end was cut by 7 bases, the J end by 4 bases, with 11 bases between. The CDR3 has 14 residues. The CDR3 spells CASNSQGYNSPLHF. The DNA of the CDR3 is TGTGCCAGCAACAGCCAGGGGTATAATTCACCCCTCCACTTT.

The gene calls are TRBV5-1 and TRBJ1-1, with D maybe TRBD1 (5 bases). The V and J ends lost 3 bases and 6 bases respectively, with 24 bases between them. The CDR3 sequence is 17 residues long. The germline V gene encodes CDR1 SGHRS and CDR2 YFSETQ. Written as DNA, the CDR3 is TGCGCCAGCAGCTCCGGACTTAATGGTGGGGGGATCTCTGAAGCTTTCTTT. Its translation is CASSSGLNGGGISEAFF.

The sample holds a few counts of this clonotype. The rearrangement uses TRBV6-6 and TRBJ2-7, with 7 nucleotides matching TRBD2. Germline trimming cut 2 bases from V and 7 bases from J; bases unmatched to any gene: 14. Germline V lookup: CDR1 MNHNY, CDR2 SVGAGI (reference sequence). This CDR3 is built from 16 residues. DNA for the CDR3: TGTGCCAGCAGTTACGATCTAGCGGACAAGTCTGGGGAGCAGTACTTC. Translated: CASSYDLADKSGEQYF.

V gene TRBV20-1 combines with J gene TRBJ1-1; TRBD1 might be the D (5 bases). V was clipped by 0 bases and J by 3 bases, with 11 bases between them. Germline loops: CDR1 DFQATT, CDR2 SNEGSKA (reference sequence). The CDR3 loop spans 14 amino acids. In nucleotides, the CDR3 is TGCAGTGCTAGAGATTATTGGGACTACACTGAAGCTTTCTTT. It translates to CSARDYWDYTEAFF.

This clonotype showed up just a few times. This chain connects TRBV30 to TRBJ2-1; possible D gene TRBD2, 5 bases. The V gene's germline CDR1 is GTSNPN and CDR2 SVGIG (reference sequence). The length of the CDR3 is 13 residues. Trimming pared 2 bases from V and 8 bases from J, leaving 13 bases between. The CDR3 DNA sequence: TGTGCCTGGAGTCACCAAGCGAGGGATGAGCAGTTCTTC. This sequence encodes CAWSHQARDEQFF.

This clonotype was found a few times. CDR3 DNA: TGCGCCAGCAGTCAATCGTCAACAGCCGATAGCAATCAGCCCCAGCATTTT. Translated: CASSQSSTADSNQPQHF. J is TRBJ1-5 and V is TRBV23-1; unclear D gene. Being an ORF, TRBV23-1 has a function that is uncertain. CDR3 size: 17 residues. With 0 bases removed from V and 0 bases from J, the gap between germline ends came to 12 bases.

This clonotype was counted between two and nine times. This sequence joins TRBV29-1 and TRBJ1-1; a weak D match, TRBD1 (5 bases). Germline CDR1 is SQVTM and CDR2 is ANQGSEA. The length of the CDR3 is 14 residues. The ends were cut back, 6 bases at V and 0 bases at J, with 14 bases in the middle. The CDR3 nucleotides read TGCAGCGTCGCCGGACACCCGCTGAACACTGAAGCTTTCTTT. It yields the protein CSVAGHPLNTEAFF.

V usage is TRBV7-2 and J usage is TRBJ2-3, with D perhaps assigned TRBD1 or TRBD2 (5 bases each). Germline V gene data show CDR1 as SGHTA and CDR2 as FQGNSA. Between the trimmed V and J ends, which lost 6 bases and 6 bases, there was a span of 13 bases. The CDR3 spans 13 residues. The CDR3 is CASRQTGTDTQYF. The DNA of the CDR3 is TGTGCCAGCAGACAAACCGGGACGGATACGCAGTATTTT.

The rearrangement uses TRBV7-8 and TRBJ1-5; TRBD1 matches at 7 bases. V gave up 1 base and J gave up 4 bases; unmatched junction bases: 13. Germline V gene sequence: CDR1 SGHVS, CDR2 FQNEAQ. This CDR3 is 18 amino acids long. The CDR3 loop is CASSLERDSLLGNQPQHF. The DNA of the CDR3 is TGTGCCAGCAGCTTAGAACGGGACAGCCTATTGGGGAATCAGCCCCAGCATTTT.

This clonotype was counted only a few times. The chain carries TRBV10-3 and TRBJ1-1, with D possibly matching TRBD1 (5 bases). Trimming pared 0 bases from V and 6 bases from J, leaving 11 bases between. The germline V gene has CDR1 ENHRY and CDR2 SYGVKD. The CDR3 sequence is 14 residues long. CDR3 in DNA: TGTGCCATCAGTGAGTCGAGTGGGGGACCTGAAGCTTTCTTT. It encodes CAISESSGGPEAFF.

The chain employs TRBV20-1 and TRBJ2-7, with TRBD2 identical over 10 bases. Germline CDR1 and CDR2: DFQATT and SNEGSKA (reference sequence). V was clipped by 1 base and J by 3 bases; unmatched bases: 18. The CDR3 extends over 19 amino acids. CDR3 loop: CSARGNHPARGTSDYEQYF. Written as DNA, the CDR3 is TGCAGTGCTAGAGGCAACCATCCGGCTCGGGGGACTAGCGACTACGAGCAGTACTTC.